This TCR beta chain was sequenced for a study of blood T cell repertoires in COVID-19. The wider study: Some COVID-19 samples were acute and others convalescent; all came from the United States, Italy and Spain. PBMCs, B-cell-depleted T cells, or T cells provided the cDNA or gDNA that made up the material.

Per the study methods: Researchers report that nucleated cell counts were estimated from reference gene primer amplification. Assay: immunoSEQ multiplex PCR; the TCRdb copy retains only in-frame clones and omits some. The D gene and trimming were derived from the DNA, and the V and J assignments and clone size from that table. The table lists under 300,000 clones, roughly 86% of them singletons. The CDR3 runs 17 residues. V lost 4 bases to trimming and J lost 3 bases, with 18 bases between them. Germline-derived CDR1 and CDR2 are KGHSH and LQKENI. This chain joins TRBV18 and TRBJ2-2, with D possibly matching TRBD1 (5 bases). Specimen: PBMCs or T cells enriched from blood (not recorded which). The receptor was isolated from a woman aged 60-70 years who had recovered from COVID-19. The CDR3 region has the DNA TGTGCCAGCTCACTCGCAGACTTCGGACACCACACCGGGGAGCTGTTTTTT. Protein product: CASSLADFGHHTGELFF.